These 14 T cell receptor beta chains originate from one sample sequenced in a study of OX40 agonist ivuxolimab in advanced cancers. Only in-frame clones appear in the TCRdb table, and some are missing; sequencing was by immunoSEQ multiplex PCR. The sample lists under 100,000 clones; 85% to 95% were seen once. Sequenced here: CD4+ or CD8+ T cells sorted from blood, sampled in a trial of the OX40 agonist ivuxolimab. These TCRs come from an adult with an advanced solid tumor such as melanoma, head and neck, liver or kidney cancer.

The chain links TRBV4-1 to TRBJ1-1, with TRBD1 as a possible D gene (6 bases). In germline, CDR1 is MGHRA, CDR2 YSYEKL. V shed 1 base and J shed 0 bases, with 12 bases lying between them. This CDR3 comprises 16 residues. This CDR3 reads CASSQGVGGLNTEAFF. The DNA of the CDR3 is TGCGCCAGCAGCCAAGGCGTTGGGGGGCTGAACACTGAAGCTTTCTTT.

This chain uses TRBV7-9 with TRBJ1-3; D not resolved. Between the trimmed V and J ends, which lost 3 bases and 0 bases, there was a span of 12 bases. This CDR3 spans 16 amino acids. Germline CDR1 is SEHNR and CDR2 is FQNEAQ (reference sequence). The CDR3 region has the DNA TGTGCCAGCAGCTTTCCGAATGAATACTCTGGAAACACCATATATTTT. As protein: CASSFPNEYSGNTIYF.

This clone was seen only a few times. The gene calls are TRBV27 and TRBJ2-1; D is possibly TRBD2 (6 bases). Germline loops: CDR1 MNHEY, CDR2 SMNVEV (reference sequence). This CDR3 region has 14 residues. With 2 bases removed from V and 4 bases from J, the gap between germline ends came to 9 bases. The DNA of the CDR3 is TGTGCCAGCAGTTTAGGAGGGGAATACAATGAGCAGTTCTTC. It yields the protein CASSLGGEYNEQFF.

This rearrangement joins TRBV4-1 to TRBJ2-7, with 13 nucleotides matching TRBD2. The V segment lost 1 base and the J segment 5 bases; nucleotides outside the gene matches: 5. Germline V lookup: CDR1 MGHRA, CDR2 YSYEKL. This CDR3 is 16 amino acids long. The CDR3 DNA reads TGCGCCAGCAGCCAAGGCCTGACTAGCGGGGGGCACGAGCAGTACTTC. This sequence encodes CASSQGLTSGGHEQYF.

This chain uses TRBV7-9 with TRBJ2-3, with 8 bases identical to TRBD2. The ends lost 2 bases at V and 5 bases at J; junction bases unmatched: 9. Germline CDR1 is SEHNR and CDR2 is FQNEAQ (reference sequence). This CDR3 is 16 amino acids long. CDR3 protein: CASSLSWGLEVDTQYF. CDR3 nucleotides: TGTGCCAGCAGCTTAAGCTGGGGACTAGAGGTAGATACGCAGTATTTT.

The chain employs TRBV27 and TRBJ1-5, with a weak D call TRBD1 (6 bases). Germline V lookup: CDR1 MNHEY, CDR2 SMNVEV (reference sequence). Deletions cut 6 bases from V and 5 bases from J, with 11 bases between. The CDR3 has 13 residues. The CDR3 DNA sequence: TGTGCCAGCAGCCCAGGGGCTTATCAGCCCCAGCATTTT. Amino acid sequence: CASSPGAYQPQHF.

This chain uses TRBV11-2 with TRBJ1-3; no definite D call. CDR3 length: 12 residues. Trimming removed 5 bases from V and 4 bases from J, with 6 bases in between. Per germline, CDR1 SGHAT and CDR2 FQNNGV. The chain's CDR3 is CASSAEGNTIYF. The CDR3 coding sequence is TGTGCCAGCAGCGCGGAGGGAAACACCATATATTTT.

This sequence joins TRBV6-5 and TRBJ2-5, with 8 bases fitting TRBD2. Germline CDR1 is MNHEY and CDR2 is SVGAGI. The junction had 8 bases not matched to a gene; V was cut back by 5 bases and J by 3 bases. This CDR3 comprises 15 residues. CDR3: CASSHLAGAKETQYF. CDR3 sequence (DNA): TGTGCCAGCAGTCACCTAGCGGGCGCGAAAGAGACCCAGTACTTC.

This chain uses TRBV7-8 with TRBJ2-7; the D is unclear. Germline values: CDR1 SGHVS, CDR2 FQNEAQ. The CDR3 runs to 14 residues. V gave up 0 bases and J gave up 1 base, with 7 bases separating them. The DNA for the CDR3 is TGTGCCAGCAGCTTAGCCGGCACATCCTACGAGCAGTACTTC. Translated: CASSLAGTSYEQYF.

The chain carries TRBV7-2 and TRBJ1-1; TRBD1 agrees at 8 bases. The ends lost 2 bases at V and 4 bases at J; junction bases unmatched: 6. The CDR3 sequence is 15 residues long. Germline CDR1 and CDR2: SGHTA and FQGNSA. The CDR3 protein is CASSLFGQGGTEAFF. In nucleotides, the CDR3 is TGTGCCAGCAGCTTATTTGGACAGGGAGGCACTGAAGCTTTCTTT.

This chain joins TRBV11-3 and TRBJ1-3; no firm D call. Germline V gene data show CDR1 as SGHNT and CDR2 as YENEEA. The CDR3 contains 11 residues. V lost 8 bases and J lost 2, with 4 bases in between. The CDR3 DNA follows: TGTGCCAGCGGCACTGGAAACACCATATATTTT. It specifies CASGTGNTIYF.

This chain links TRBV27 with TRBJ1-5; D ambiguous. CDR3 length equals 13 residues. Germline V CDR1 and CDR2: MNHEY, SMNVEV (reference sequence). Trimming removed 1 base from V and 6 bases from J, with 7 bases in between. The CDR3 DNA follows: TGTGCCAGCAGTTTATTCGCGGGTCAGCCCCAGCATTTT. Translated: CASSLFAGQPQHF.

The gene calls are TRBV19 and TRBJ2-4; 9 bases match TRBD1. The ends lost 5 bases at V and 2 bases at J; junction bases unmatched: 7. The CDR3 consists of 16 residues. CDR1 is LNHDA, CDR2 SQIVND, per germline (reference sequence). CDR3 in amino acids: CASSPMTGGTKNIQYF. CDR3 bases: TGTGCCAGTAGTCCAATGACAGGGGGGACCAAAAACATTCAGTACTTC.

The chain is built from TRBV9 and TRBJ2-3; 8 bases match TRBD2. V was pared by 0 bases and J by 0 bases, with 3 bases of the junction left unmatched. The CDR3 is 16 residues long. Germline loops: CDR1 SGDLS, CDR2 YYNGEE. The CDR3 region has the DNA TGTGCCAGCAGCGTAGGAAGCGGGGGTAGCACAGATACGCAGTATTTT. Translation gives CASSVGSGGSTDTQYF.